These 19 T cell receptor beta chains originate from one sample sequenced in a study of cytomegalovirus exposure and HLA in healthy donors (dated by TCRdb to 2016 to 2017). Library creation used the immunoSEQ multiplex PCR assay. For the multiplex PCR, a mixture combining 60 forward primers for TCR Vbeta segments and 13 reverse primers for TCR Jbeta segments was used. The immuneACCESS repertoire file appears here via TCRdb, limited to in-frame rearrangements. These files lack a portion of the clones; in checked studies, under half of the deficit traces to unresolved V genes, and the cause of the others is not known. The sample has under 200,000 clones on record, roughly 85% of them singletons. The leading ten clones occupy roughly 1.5% of the sample. The specimen sequenced was PBMCs. These receptors all stem from a young woman in good health and CMV-seronegative.

In this sample, this clone turned up once. CDR3 sequence (DNA): TGTGCCAGCAGCCTCGGACAGGGGTTGAACACTGAAGCTTTCTTT. It specifies CASSLGQGLNTEAFF. The V and J genes are TRBV6-1 and TRBJ1-1, with 9 bases that match TRBD1. Trimming at V came to 6 bases and at J to 0 bases, leaving 5 bases not matched to a gene. Germline loops: CDR1 MNHNS, CDR2 SASEGT. CDR3 size: 15 residues.

The chain recombines TRBV18 with TRBJ2-7; 8 nucleotides align to TRBD1. The CDR3 covers 13 residues. CDR1 and CDR2 (germline): KGHSH, LQKENI. Trimming took 3 bases from V and 5 from J; bases not matched to a gene: 3. CDR3 bases: TGTGCCAGCTCACCCGGACAGGGCAACGAGCAGTACGTC. This sequence encodes CASSPGQGNEQYV.

This clone was seen a handful of times. The chain uses TRBV4-1 and TRBJ2-1; D not certain. The germline gives CDR1 MGHRA, CDR2 YSYEKL. The CDR3 spans 12 residues. V was clipped by 4 bases and J by 5 bases, with 6 bases between them. The CDR3 DNA follows: TGCGCCAGCAGCCTGCAGAACAATGAGCAGTTCTTC. Protein sequence: CASSLQNNEQFF.

The chain carries TRBV5-4 and TRBJ1-2, with 9 bases matching TRBD1. This CDR3 has 13 amino acids. Germline V CDR1 and CDR2: SGHNT, YYREEE (reference sequence). The ends lost 2 bases at V and 5 bases at J; junction bases unmatched: 1. CDR3 sequence (DNA): TGTGCCAGCAGCTTCGGGACAGGGTATGGCTACACCTTC. Translating it yields CASSFGTGYGYTF.

The count of this clone is one. The CDR3 nucleotides are TGTGCCAGCAGCCAGGACTACGAGCAGTACTTC. It codes for CASSQDYEQYF. The chain links TRBV7-9 to TRBJ2-7; D not certain. Trimming took 5 bases from V and 3 from J, leaving 5 bases between them. Germline V gene data show CDR1 as SEHNR and CDR2 as FQNEAQ (reference sequence). The CDR3 loop spans 11 amino acids.

This clone was observed a single time. V is TRBV28 and J is TRBJ2-2; D not certain. The germline V gene has CDR1 MDHEN and CDR2 SYDVKM. V was pared by 7 bases and J by 4 bases, with 13 bases between. This CDR3 region has 14 residues. The CDR3 nucleotides read TGTGCCAGCATTAGGAGCCCCTCCACCGGGGAGCTGTTTTTT. It codes for CASIRSPSTGELFF.

The V gene is TRBV9, the J gene TRBJ2-1; D is ambiguous. V was trimmed by 0 bases and J by 0 bases, leaving 7 bases between them. This CDR3 spans 15 amino acids. The V gene's germline CDR1 is SGDLS and CDR2 YYNGEE. The CDR3 spells CASSVGSSSYNEQFF. The CDR3 DNA follows: TGTGCCAGCAGCGTAGGGAGCAGCTCCTACAATGAGCAGTTCTTC.

This clone is a singleton in its sample. The chain joins TRBV28 to TRBJ1-1; D is unclear. The germline V gene has CDR1 MDHEN and CDR2 SYDVKM. The CDR3 runs 15 residues. Deletions cut 2 bases from V and 1 base from J, with 11 bases between. CDR3 in DNA: TGTGCCAGCAGTTTAGATCCAGATTCGAACACTGAAGCTTTCTTT. Translating it yields CASSLDPDSNTEAFF.

A single count supports this clone. The chain carries TRBV28 and TRBJ2-3; 9 bases fit TRBD1. CDR1 is MDHEN and CDR2 is SYDVKM in the germline V gene. There are 16 residues in the CDR3. The V segment lost 2 bases and the J segment 7 bases; nucleotides outside the gene matches: 10. The CDR3 DNA reads as TGTGCCAGCAGTTTAGTCCAGGGACAGGGTCCATATACGCAGTATTTT. Translating it yields CASSLVQGQGPYTQYF.

This clone was counted a single time. The junction departs from the called germline gene at one end, perhaps through a read error. The CDR3 loop is CSSSSSLDIRGEPQHF. As DNA, the CDR3 is TGTTCCAGCAGCTCCTCGTTGGACATTCGAGGAGAGCCCCAGCATTTT. V is TRBV7-9 and J is TRBJ1-5; maybe TRBD1 (5 bases). The germline V gene encodes CDR1 SEHNR and CDR2 FQNEAQ (reference sequence). The CDR3 totals 16 residues. The variable domain in full, with the rest retrieved from reference TRBV7-9 and TRBJ1-5, is DTGVSQNPRHKITKRGQNVTFRCDPISEHNRLYWYRQTLGQGPEFLTYFQNEAQLEKSRLLSDRFSAERPKGSFSTLEIQRTEQGDSAMYLCSSSSSLDIRGEPQHFGDGTRLSIL.

The V and J genes are TRBV4-1 and TRBJ2-1; TRBD2 matches 12 bases. Losses at the gene ends were 4 bases for V and 6 bases for J; bases not matched to a gene: 10. The germline V gene encodes CDR1 MGHRA and CDR2 YSYEKL. The CDR3 has 17 amino acids. CDR3 in DNA: TGCGCCAGCAGCCGGGACCGGACTAGCGGGAAGGGCAATGAGCAGTTCTTC. It codes for CASSRDRTSGKGNEQFF.

This chain uses TRBV7-2 with TRBJ2-3; 13 nucleotides match TRBD2. The J segment lost 4 bases and the V segment lost 4 bases, leaving 2 bases of the junction unmatched. Germline V gene lookup returns CDR1 SGHTA and CDR2 FQGNSA. The CDR3 contains 15 residues. The CDR3 spells CASSWTSGSPDTQYF. CDR3 sequence (DNA): TGTGCCAGCAGCTGGACTAGCGGGAGCCCAGATACGCAGTATTTT.

J is TRBJ2-2 and V is TRBV27; a weak D match, TRBD1 (5 bases). V was pared by 5 bases and J by 6 bases, with 13 bases between. Germline lookup yields CDR1 MNHEY and CDR2 SMNVEV (reference sequence). The CDR3 length is 14 residues. This CDR3 reads CASSPTDSAGELFF. Written as DNA, the CDR3 is TGTGCCAGCAGTCCGACAGATTCAGCCGGGGAGCTGTTTTTT.

This clone showed up just a few times. The V call is TRBV7-6, the J call TRBJ1-4, with a possible D match to TRBD1 (6 bases). Germline-derived CDR1 and CDR2 are SGHVS and FNYEAQ. This CDR3 region has 12 residues. V lost 6 bases, J lost 6 bases, and 8 bases lay in between. CDR3 sequence reads: CASSHRDEKLFF. In DNA form, the CDR3 reads TGTGCCAGCAGTCACAGGGATGAAAAACTGTTTTTT.

Comment on this clone: Other DNA sequences in this sample translate to the same CDR3. CDR3 in amino acids: CASSPGQGGEKLFF. The DNA of the CDR3 is TGTGCCAGCTCACCGGGCCAAGGAGGTGAAAAACTGTTTTTT. The V gene is TRBV18, the J gene TRBJ1-4; D is ambiguous. V lost 3 bases and J lost 7, with 12 bases in between. Germline V CDR1 and CDR2: KGHSH, LQKENI. The CDR3 length is 14 residues.

V gene TRBV7-9 combines with J gene TRBJ2-1; TRBD2 might be the D (5 bases). Trimming stripped 5 bases from V and 5 bases from J, with 16 bases between. Germline V gene lookup returns CDR1 SEHNR and CDR2 FQNEAQ (reference sequence). The CDR3 totals 15 residues. Here the CDR3 reads CASSPEGVWNNEQFF. The CDR3 DNA reads TGTGCCAGCAGCCCCGAGGGAGTGTGGAACAATGAGCAGTTCTTC.

In this sample, this clone turned up once. V and J are TRBV4-2 and TRBJ2-3; TRBD1 is a possible D gene (6 bases). In germline, CDR1 is LGHNA, CDR2 YNFKEQ. Trimming removed 2 bases at V and 3 bases at J, with 12 bases between. The CDR3 loop spans 15 amino acids. The chain's CDR3 is CASSQKGDRTDTQYF. In DNA, the CDR3 is TGTGCCAGCAGCCAAAAGGGGGATAGAACAGATACGCAGTATTTT.

CDR3 DNA sequence: TGTGCCAGCAGCAGGGGCCGAGATTATGGGGGCTACACCTTC. Its translation: CASSRGRDYGGYTF. The chain combines TRBV4-2 with TRBJ1-2; the D gene is possibly TRBD1 (5 bases). The CDR3 is 14 amino acids. V was clipped by 5 bases and J by 8 bases, with 18 bases between them. Germline V gene data show CDR1 as LGHNA and CDR2 as YNFKEQ.

The CDR3 reads CASSPGLTEQYF. In DNA form, the CDR3 reads TGTGCCAGCTCGCCGGGACTCACCGAGCAGTACTTC. This chain uses TRBV18 with TRBJ2-7, with TRBD2 as a possible D gene (6 bases). CDR1 and CDR2 (germline): KGHSH, LQKENI. V was shortened by 6 bases and J by 6 bases, with 12 bases between the two germline ends. This CDR3 contains 12 residues.